Included here is one T cell receptor beta chain sequence, with context. The data stem from a study of cytomegalovirus exposure and HLA in healthy donors. The CDR3 totals 15 residues. The V gene end was trimmed by 6 bases and the J gene end by 2 bases; junction bases not matched to a gene: 4. Germline V gene data show CDR1 as MNHNY and CDR2 as SVGAGI (reference sequence). PCR primers comprised 60 Vbeta and 13 Jbeta primers. Sequencing was performed with immunoSEQ multiplex PCR; in TCRdb, only in-frame clones are kept and a portion is missing. This listing includes about 210,000 clones. This clonotype originated in a woman aged 25 to 45 in good health and CMV-seropositive. This sequence joins TRBV6-6 and TRBJ1-5; 10 positions match TRBD1. Material for sequencing was PBMCs. The chain's CDR3 is CASRRDRGGNQPQHF. Here the CDR3 DNA reads TGTGCCAGCAGGAGGGACAGGGGAGGCAATCAGCCCCAGCATTTT.